This T cell receptor (beta chain) was identified during a study of somatic mutations in cytotoxic T cells in rheumatoid arthritis. Study summary: Right after diagnosis, and before any treatment had started, patient peripheral blood (under 34 ml EDTA) was drawn. Whole-study results and caveats: Within 8 of 65 patients, the single biggest CD8+ clone made up more than 20% of CD8+ cells. CD8+ T-cell clonality showed no significant difference between rheumatoid arthritis patients and age-matched healthy controls.

Here immunoSEQ multiplex PCR was the method, and the copy in TCRdb shows in-frame clones only, minus some. The table has under 8,000 clones, more than 80% seen once. Germline CDR1 reads SGHTA; CDR2 reads FQGNSA. This CDR3 has 15 residues. The ends were cut back, 1 base at V and 5 bases at J, with 15 bases in the middle. Concerning this clone itself: What it binds is unknown.

Purity of the CD4+ and CD8+ cells, isolated by positive magnetic bead selection, was checked by flow cytometry. Sequenced sample: CD8+ T cells sorted from blood. The source is a woman between 65 and 79 years old with rheumatoid arthritis. The chain has TRBV7-2 and TRBJ2-7; perhaps TRBD1 as D (6 bases). This chain's CDR3 is CASSLVLGQLNEQYF. CDR3 sequence (DNA): TGTGCCAGCAGCTTAGTATTAGGACAGTTGAACGAGCAGTACTTC.